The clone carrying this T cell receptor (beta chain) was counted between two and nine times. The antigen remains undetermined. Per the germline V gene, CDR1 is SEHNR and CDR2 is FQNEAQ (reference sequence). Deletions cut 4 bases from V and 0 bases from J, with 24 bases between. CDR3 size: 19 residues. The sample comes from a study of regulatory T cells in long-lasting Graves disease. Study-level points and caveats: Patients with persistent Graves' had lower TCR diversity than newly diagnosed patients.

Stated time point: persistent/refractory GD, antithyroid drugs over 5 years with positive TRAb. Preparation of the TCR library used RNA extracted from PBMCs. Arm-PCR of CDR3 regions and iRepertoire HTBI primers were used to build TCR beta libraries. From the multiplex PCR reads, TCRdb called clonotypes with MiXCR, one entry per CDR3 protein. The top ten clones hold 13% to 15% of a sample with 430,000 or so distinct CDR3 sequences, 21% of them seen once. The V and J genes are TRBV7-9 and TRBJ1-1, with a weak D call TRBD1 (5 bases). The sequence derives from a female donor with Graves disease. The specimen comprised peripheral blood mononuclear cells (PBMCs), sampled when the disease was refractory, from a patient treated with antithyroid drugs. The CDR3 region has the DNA TGTGCCAGCAGCTCAGATTTGGGGTCGGACCGAGGGGTGAACACTGAAGCTTTCTTT. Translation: CASSSDLGSDRGVNTEAFF.